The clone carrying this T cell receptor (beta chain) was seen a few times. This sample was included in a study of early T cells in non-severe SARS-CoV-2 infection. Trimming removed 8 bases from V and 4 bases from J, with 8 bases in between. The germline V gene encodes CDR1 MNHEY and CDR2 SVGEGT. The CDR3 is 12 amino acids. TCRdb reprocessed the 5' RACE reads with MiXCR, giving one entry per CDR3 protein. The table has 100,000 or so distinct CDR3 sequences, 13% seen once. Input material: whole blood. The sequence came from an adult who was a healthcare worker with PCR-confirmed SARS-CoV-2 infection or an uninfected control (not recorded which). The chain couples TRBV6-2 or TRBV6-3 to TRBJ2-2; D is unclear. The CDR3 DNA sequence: TGTGCCAGCCAACTTTCCACCGGGGAGCTGTTTTTT. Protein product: CASQLSTGELFF.